Listed here are 10 T cell receptor beta chains from one sample, sequenced in a study of CD8 T cells in Susac syndrome (dated by TCRdb to about 2019). Preparation of the library involved the immunoSEQ multiplex PCR assay. RNA was extracted using the RNeasy kit, and about 0.45 to 1 ug of the RNA was reverse transcribed with random hexamers. TCRdb handled the public reads itself, with Q25 trimming in fastp and clone calling in MiXCR, and kept productive beta chains. Each CDR3 protein gets just one entry, which takes the most common genes and DNA from the rows behind it. The sample table holds 70,000 to 85,000 distinct CDR3 sequences, of which approximately 96% were seen once. Jointly, the top ten make up roughly 0.4% of the sample. Specimen: CD8+ T cells from PBMCs. The receptors shown here come from a human donor with Susac syndrome.

V is TRBV14 and J is TRBJ2-5; unclear D gene. Trimming took 3 bases from V and 5 from J, leaving 4 bases between them. CDR1 SGHDN and CDR2 FVKESK come from the germline V gene. This CDR3 region has 11 residues. The CDR3 region is CASSHGETQYF. The CDR3 region has the DNA TGTGCCAGCAGCCACGGGGAGACCCAGTACTTC.

V and J are TRBV5-4 and TRBJ1-2; 9 bases align to TRBD1. The trim removed 4 bases at V and 6 bases at J, leaving 7 bases unmatched. The CDR3 length is 14 residues. Germline V CDR1 and CDR2: SGHNT, YYREEE (reference sequence). As DNA, the CDR3 is TGTGCCAGCAGCGCGACGGGACAGGGCGATGGCTACACCTTC. Translated: CASSATGQGDGYTF.

The chain recombines TRBV3-1 with TRBJ2-5; 10 bases align to TRBD2. The CDR3 has 20 amino acids. V trimming: 3 bases; J trimming: 1 base; junction bases outside the gene matches: 17. CDR1 is LGHDT and CDR2 is YNNKEL in the germline V gene (reference sequence). The CDR3: CASSQHSGGAFSLLQETQYF. DNA for the CDR3: TGTGCCAGCAGCCAGCACAGCGGGGGGGCCTTTTCCCTACTCCAAGAGACCCAGTACTTC.

The chain combines TRBV15 with TRBJ1-3; the D is unclear. CDR3 size: 13 residues. Germline lookup yields CDR1 LNHNV and CDR2 YYDKDF (reference sequence). V was trimmed by 3 bases and J by 8 bases, leaving 11 bases between them. The CDR3 is CATSRILGDTIYF. CDR3 coding DNA: TGTGCCACCAGCAGGATTCTCGGAGACACCATATATTTT.

CDR3: CASTYEGGRGLRNTEAFF. Written as DNA, the CDR3 is TGTGCCAGCACCTACGAGGGGGGCAGGGGGCTGAGGAACACTGAAGCTTTCTTT. J is TRBJ1-1 and V is TRBV6-2 or TRBV6-3; 8 positions agree with TRBD1. CDR3 length equals 18 residues. Germline CDR1 reads MNHEY; CDR2 reads SVGEGT. The V gene end was trimmed by 7 bases and the J gene end by 1 base; junction bases not matched to a gene: 17.

The chain employs TRBV5-6 and TRBJ2-6; D unresolved. Germline V gives CDR1 SGHDT, CDR2 YYEEEE. The CDR3 runs to 15 residues. The V and J ends lost 1 base and 0 bases respectively, with 5 bases between them. The CDR3, as DNA: TGTGCCAGCAGCTTGAGGAGCTCTGGGGCCAACGTCCTGACTTTC. It encodes CASSLRSSGANVLTF.

This chain links TRBV7-9 with TRBJ2-1; 8 bases are shared with TRBD2. Germline V gene lookup returns CDR1 SEHNR and CDR2 FQNEAQ (reference sequence). CDR3 size: 12 residues. Losses at the gene ends were 6 bases for V and 5 bases for J; bases not matched to a gene: 0. The CDR3 DNA reads TGTGCCAGCAGGACTAGCGACAATGAGCAGTTCTTC. This translates into CASRTSDNEQFF.

This sequence joins TRBV7-9 and TRBJ2-7; D might be TRBD1 or TRBD2, each matching 5 bases. Germline-derived CDR1 and CDR2 are SEHNR and FQNEAQ (reference sequence). The V gene lost 3 bases and the J gene lost 2 bases, with 8 bases spanning the gap. This CDR3 contains 13 residues. In nucleotides, the CDR3 is TGTGCCAGCAGCTTTGGGGGAACCTACGAGCAGTACGTC. It codes for CASSFGGTYEQYV.

V usage is TRBV4-1 and J usage is TRBJ2-5; D possibly corresponds to TRBD1 (6 bases). V dropped 1 base and J dropped 3 bases, with 9 bases sitting between them. Germline V gives CDR1 MGHRA, CDR2 YSYEKL. The CDR3 runs to 14 residues. The CDR3 sequence: CASSQASGEETQYF. The CDR3 bases are TGCGCCAGCAGCCAAGCCTCAGGGGAAGAGACCCAGTACTTC.

This chain connects TRBV20-1 to TRBJ1-1; no clear D. V gave up 5 bases and J gave up 0 bases, with 4 bases separating them. The CDR3 length is 11 residues. Germline CDR1 reads DFQATT; CDR2 reads SNEGSKA (reference sequence). DNA for the CDR3: TGCAGTGCTTGGTTGAACACTGAAGCTTTCTTT. This codes for CSAWLNTEAFF.